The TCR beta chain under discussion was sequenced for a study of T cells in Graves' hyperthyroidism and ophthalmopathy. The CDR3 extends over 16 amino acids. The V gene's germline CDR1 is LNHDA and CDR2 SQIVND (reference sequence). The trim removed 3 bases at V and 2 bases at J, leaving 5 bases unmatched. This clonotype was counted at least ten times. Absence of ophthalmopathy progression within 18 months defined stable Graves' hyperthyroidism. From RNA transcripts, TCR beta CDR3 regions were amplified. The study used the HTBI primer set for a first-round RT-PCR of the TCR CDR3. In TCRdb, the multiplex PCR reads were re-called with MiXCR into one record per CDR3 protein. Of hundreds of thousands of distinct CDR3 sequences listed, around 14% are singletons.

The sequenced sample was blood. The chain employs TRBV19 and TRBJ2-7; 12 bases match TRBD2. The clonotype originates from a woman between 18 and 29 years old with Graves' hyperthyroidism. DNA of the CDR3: TGTGCCAGTAGTATTGCCTCTAGCGGGAGGGCCTACGAGCAGTACTTC. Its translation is CASSIASSGRAYEQYF.